Sequencing of this T cell receptor (beta chain) was carried out in a study of untreated major depressive disorder. Major depressive disorder by DSM-IV, Hamilton depression score of at least 18. Clones were sequenced by immunoSEQ multiplex PCR, and TCRdb holds only the in-frame ones, with some missing. The table includes about 15,000 clones, approximately 91% detected once. Sample: CD4+ T cells from PBMCs. The source of this sequence is a man aged 25 to 40 with major depressive disorder.

In nucleotides, the CDR3 is TGTGCCAGCTCACCTTGGGAGACGGCGGCCTATGGCTACACCTTC. Its protein is CASSPWETAAYGYTF. This sequence joins TRBV18 and TRBJ1-2; D unclear. The germline V and J ends were trimmed by 3 bases and 4 bases, with 15 bases remaining between them. The germline V gene encodes CDR1 KGHSH and CDR2 LQKENI. This CDR3 is 15 amino acids long.